This T cell receptor (beta chain) is from a study of cytomegalovirus exposure and HLA in healthy donors. Of note for this clone: What it binds is not known.

CDR1 and CDR2 (germline): SGDLS, YYNGEE. V was clipped by 4 bases and J by 3 bases; unmatched bases: 12. This CDR3 region has 17 residues. General study points: High specificity and sensitivity for cytomegalovirus status were reported for the classifier. Altogether, more than 150 TCR beta chains were recorded as cytomegalovirus-associated. Across donors, sequencing depth was assumed by presence/absence analyses to be roughly uniform. One later analysis reportedly identified an Asian-associated ancestry cluster that showed fewer N-insertions than the approximately 710-donor mean.

The PCR had 60 Vbeta and 13 Jbeta primers. Assay used: immunoSEQ multiplex PCR; TCRdb lists only in-frame clones, some missing. The profile shows around 200,000 clones, 75% to 90% of them singletons. This TCR was sampled from a woman aged 25-40 years in good health and CMV-seronegative. The chain combines TRBV9 with TRBJ2-1, with TRBD2 identical over 8 bases. The material sequenced was PBMCs. CDR3 loop: CASSPTTAGVNYNEQFF. CDR3 in DNA: TGTGCCAGCAGCCCGACCACAGCGGGAGTTAACTACAATGAGCAGTTCTTC.